The source of this T cell receptor (beta chain) is a study of graft-versus-host responses after intestinal transplantation. Produced via immunoSEQ multiplex PCR; TCRdb's table is partial and in-frame only. The table records tens of thousands of clones, about 91% of them present only once. This CDR3 has 12 amino acids. V lost 6 bases, J lost 8 bases, and 13 bases lay in between. Germline V gives CDR1 MDHEN, CDR2 SYDVKM. Here the sequenced sample was PBMCs, taken just over 64 days after intestinal transplantation. The V call is TRBV28, the J call TRBJ1-2; no definite D call. This receptor was taken from a human patient who received an intestinal transplant, so some T cells may come from the graft donor. DNA for the CDR3: TGTGCCAGCAGCTTGGGTGGCGGAGGCTACACCTTC. Its translation is CASSLGGGGYTF.